These 26 T cell receptor beta chains originate from one sample sequenced in a study of Ad26.COV2.S vaccination and SARS-CoV-2 variants. The data were produced by immunoSEQ multiplex PCR, yet TCRdb's version contains in-frame clones alone and is incomplete. The table has 450,000 to 550,000 clones, roughly nine tenths seen once; the top ten hold 2.5% to 3%. Treatment of the sample: around 19 received Ad26.COV2.S at low or high dose, single or two shots; five or six received placebo; per-sample allocation not given. Repertoires come from day 63 after the first vaccine or placebo injection. The sample consisted of peripheral blood, taken in a trial of Ad26.COV2.S vaccine versus placebo. These receptors originate from a person between 18 and 60 years old who received the Ad26.COV2.S COVID-19 vaccine or a placebo.

The J gene is TRBJ2-3, the V gene TRBV24-1; possibly TRBD1 for D (5 bases). The CDR3 runs to 17 residues. Germline lookup yields CDR1 KGHDR and CDR2 SFDVKD. The V end lost 5 bases, the J end lost 1 base, and 18 bases lay between the germline ends. CDR3 region: CATSVPADRSGTDTQYF. The DNA for the CDR3 is TGTGCCACCAGTGTCCCGGCCGACAGAAGCGGCACAGATACGCAGTATTTT.

The chain uses TRBV6-2 or TRBV6-3 and TRBJ2-7; 9 positions match TRBD2. The CDR3 has 15 residues. Germline CDR1 is MNHEY and CDR2 is SVGEGT. J gave up 4 bases and V 2 bases, and 6 bases lay outside the gene matches. CDR3 sequence (DNA): TGTGCCAGCAGTTACGTAGCGGGAGTTCGGTACGAGCAGTACGTC. Amino acids: CASSYVAGVRYEQYV.

This clone was counted between two and nine times. The junction shows a germline mismatch at one end, possibly a read error. This chain uses TRBV6-5 with TRBJ2-1; D is unresolved. The CDR3 runs to 11 residues. Germline loops: CDR1 MNHEY, CDR2 SVGAGI. CDR3 coding DNA: TGTGCCAGCAGTCATGGAAACAGTGCAGTCTTC. Residues: CASSHGNSAVF.

This chain links TRBV20-1 with TRBJ1-1, with 7 bases fitting TRBD1. The CDR3 runs to 14 residues. Germline lookup yields CDR1 DFQATT and CDR2 SNEGSKA (reference sequence). V lost 6 bases to trimming and J lost 1 base; unmatched junction nucleotides: 8. The CDR3 bases are TGCAGTGCCAGTAAGACAGGGTGGAACACTGAAGCTTTCTTT. This translates into CSASKTGWNTEAFF.

The CDR3, as DNA: TGTGCCAGCAGCTTATTAGGGGGTGCCCTAGAGACCCAGTACTTC. Encoded protein: CASSLLGGALETQYF. The chain is built from TRBV7-9 and TRBJ2-5; TRBD1 might be the D (6 bases). Germline CDR1 and CDR2: SEHNR and FQNEAQ (reference sequence). This CDR3 comprises 15 residues. V gave up 2 bases and J gave up 4 bases, with 14 bases separating them.

J is TRBJ2-3 and V is TRBV4-3; 9 nucleotides line up with TRBD2. This CDR3 contains 15 residues. V gave up 3 bases and J gave up 6 bases; unmatched junction bases: 7. The germline CDR1 and CDR2 sequences are LGHNA and YSLEER. The CDR3 reads CASSQRLAAMDTQYF. The CDR3, as DNA: TGCGCCAGCAGCCAGAGACTAGCGGCTATGGATACGCAGTATTTT.

This clone was observed a few times. The V call is TRBV11-2, the J call TRBJ1-1; D call uncertain. This CDR3 is built from 15 residues. The V end lost 5 bases, the J end lost 0 bases, and 13 bases lay between the germline ends. Per the germline V gene, CDR1 is SGHAT and CDR2 is FQNNGV. In DNA, the CDR3 is TGTGCCAGCAGCGAGGTAGGAGGCATGAACACTGAAGCTTTCTTT. It encodes CASSEVGGMNTEAFF.

The chain joins TRBV18 to TRBJ2-7; 12 bases align to TRBD1. Germline values: CDR1 KGHSH, CDR2 LQKENI. The CDR3 covers 14 residues. V gave up 2 bases and J gave up 6 bases; unmatched junction bases: 2. DNA of the CDR3: TGTGCCAGCTCACCATCGGGACAGGGGGCCGAGCAGTACTTC. Translating gives CASSPSGQGAEQYF.

The rearrangement links TRBV9 to TRBJ1-1, with D possibly TRBD1 on 5 matching bases. Trimming pared 3 bases from V and 4 bases from J, leaving 13 bases between. CDR1 and CDR2 from the germline V gene are SGDLS and YYNGEE. CDR3 size: 14 residues. The CDR3 reads CASSAQVGLTEAFF. The CDR3 bases are TGTGCCAGCAGCGCCCAGGTGGGGCTCACTGAAGCTTTCTTT.

The rearrangement links TRBV6-5 to TRBJ1-6; 7 bases match TRBD1. V lost 6 bases to trimming and J lost 5 bases; unmatched junction nucleotides: 4. Germline CDR1 and CDR2: MNHEY and SVGAGI. The CDR3 consists of 14 residues. CDR3 sequence reads: CASRMDRNNSPLHF. The CDR3 DNA is TGTGCCAGCAGGATGGACAGGAATAATTCACCCCTCCACTTT.

The chain links TRBV9 to TRBJ2-7; D is ambiguous. Per germline, CDR1 SGDLS and CDR2 YYNGEE. Trimming pared 0 bases from V and 6 bases from J, leaving 13 bases between. The CDR3 covers 14 residues. The CDR3 is CASSVGPSPGEQYV. CDR3 sequence (DNA): TGTGCCAGCAGCGTAGGCCCCTCTCCTGGCGAGCAGTACGTC.

About this clone itself: Additional DNA sequences in this sample encode the identical CDR3. The chain joins TRBV2 to TRBJ1-5; D perhaps matches TRBD1 (5 bases). CDR3 length: 13 residues. Germline CDR1 SNHLY, CDR2 FYNNEI. V was pared by 9 bases and J by 0 bases, with 9 bases between. DNA of the CDR3: TGTGCCAGTCGGGGCGATAGCAATCAGCCCCAGCATTTT. Protein sequence: CASRGDSNQPQHF.

The genes are TRBV7-8 and TRBJ2-7; D is ambiguous. Between the trimmed V and J ends, which lost 3 bases and 2 bases, there was a span of 8 bases. Germline-derived CDR1 and CDR2 are SGHVS and FQNEAQ. The CDR3 has 13 residues. The CDR3 protein is CASSFGSPYEQYF. CDR3 coding DNA: TGTGCCAGCAGCTTCGGATCCCCCTACGAGCAGTACTTC. Together with reference TRBV7-8 and TRBJ2-7, the CDR3 gives the full variable domain: GAGVSQSPRYKVAKRGQDVALRCDPISGHVSLFWYQQALGQGPEFLTYFQNEAQLDKSGLPSDRFFAERPEGSVSTLKIQRTQQEDSAVYLCASSFGSPYEQYFGPGTRLTVT.

This rearrangement joins TRBV24-1 to TRBJ2-3; 9 bases are shared with TRBD1. J gave up 4 bases and V 4 bases, and 8 bases lay outside the gene matches. CDR3 length: 16 amino acids. Per the germline V gene, CDR1 is KGHDR and CDR2 is SFDVKD. This chain's CDR3 is CATSDPGTGPPDTQYF. CDR3 coding DNA: TGTGCCACCAGTGACCCAGGGACAGGGCCCCCAGATACGCAGTATTTT.

This chain uses TRBV5-1 with TRBJ2-4; 9 bases align to TRBD2. Germline trimming cut 2 bases from V and 8 bases from J; bases unmatched to any gene: 8. The germline V gene encodes CDR1 SGHRS and CDR2 YFSETQ. The CDR3 has 15 amino acids. The CDR3 protein is CASSFGGGRADIQYF. CDR3 nucleotide sequence: TGCGCCAGCAGCTTTGGGGGCGGGAGGGCCGACATTCAGTACTTC.

For this clone: A read error may produce the germline difference seen at one junction end. The chain links TRBV7-6 to TRBJ1-5, with unresolved D. This CDR3 is 17 amino acids long. Germline V CDR1 and CDR2: SGHVS, FNYEAQ. CDR3 bases: TGTGTCAGCAGCCCGAGGAGTTCCTCTTATAGCAATCAGCCCCAGCATTTT. Protein product: CVSSPRSSSYSNQPQHF.

As for this clone: The junction shows a germline mismatch at one end, possibly a read error. The rearrangement joins TRBV18 to TRBJ1-1; D is unresolved. The CDR3 sequence is 14 residues long. Germline V lookup: CDR1 KGHSH, CDR2 LQKENI. CDR3 nucleotide sequence: TGTGCCAGCTCCGCTAGATTGGTCAACACTGAGGCTTTCTTT. Its translation: CASSARLVNTEAFF.

The chain couples TRBV11-1 to TRBJ2-7, with D uncertain. Germline CDR1 and CDR2: SGHAT and FQDESV (reference sequence). V shed 2 bases and J shed 2 bases, with 10 bases lying between them. The CDR3 length is 14 residues. CDR3 coding DNA: TGTGCCAGCAGCTTACTACCCGGTGCCTACGAGCAGTACTTC. Translated: CASSLLPGAYEQYF.

This clone was found once. The rearrangement joins TRBV30 to TRBJ1-1; 9 nucleotides match TRBD1. Unmatched junction bases numbered 16, after V lost 5 bases and J lost 6 bases. Per germline, CDR1 GTSNPN and CDR2 SVGIG (reference sequence). The CDR3 length is 16 residues. The CDR3 DNA is TGTGCCTGGGGGACAGGGACAGCTGCAACCAGGGCTGAAGCTTTCTTT. This encodes CAWGTGTAATRAEAFF.

The chain combines TRBV7-6 with TRBJ2-7; D is possibly TRBD1 or TRBD2 (7 bases each). V dropped 5 bases and J dropped 6 bases, with 17 bases sitting between them. The CDR3 totals 14 residues. The germline CDR1 and CDR2 sequences are SGHVS and FNYEAQ. This CDR3 is CASSPGGTALEQYF. CDR3 DNA sequence: TGTGCCAGCAGCCCCGGGGGGACAGCACTCGAGCAGTACTTC.

The CDR3 here is CASSPVQGAETQYF. For the CDR3, the DNA is TGTGCCAGCAGCCCAGTCCAGGGGGCAGAGACCCAGTACTTC. The chain joins TRBV3-1 (or the pseudogene TRBV3-2) to TRBJ2-5; 8 bases line up with TRBD1. The CDR3 runs 14 residues. CDR1 is LGHDT and CDR2 is YNNKEL in the germline V gene (reference sequence). Losses at the gene ends were 4 bases for V and 4 bases for J; bases not matched to a gene: 5.

J is TRBJ1-4 and V is TRBV10-3, with D uncertain. Germline values: CDR1 ENHRY, CDR2 SYGVKD. The CDR3 extends over 15 amino acids. V lost 10 bases to trimming and J lost 0 bases, with 15 bases between them. The CDR3 DNA is TGTGCCACCGCTAGGACGGATTCAACTAATGAAAAACTGTTTTTT. Translating gives CATARTDSTNEKLFF.

The CDR3 bases are TGCGCCAGCAGCTTGTCCGGGACAGGGGGCCAGGAAAGTGGAAACACCATATATTTT. This sequence encodes CASSLSGTGGQESGNTIYF. J is TRBJ1-3 and V is TRBV5-1; 12 bases are shared with TRBD1. The CDR3 loop spans 19 amino acids. V gave up 1 base and J gave up 3 bases; unmatched junction bases: 11. Germline V gene sequence: CDR1 SGHRS, CDR2 YFSETQ.

This rearrangement joins TRBV5-1 to TRBJ2-5; D may match TRBD1 or TRBD2 (5 bases each). The V end was cut by 6 bases, the J end by 2 bases, with 17 bases between. Germline CDR1 and CDR2: SGHRS and YFSETQ. The CDR3 loop spans 15 amino acids. The DNA of the CDR3 is TGCGCCAGCAACCCGAGCGGCAGGGATCAAGAGACCCAGTACTTC. Amino acid sequence: CASNPSGRDQETQYF.

The chain uses TRBV4-1 and TRBJ2-2; either TRBD1 or TRBD2 may fit D (5 bases each). V was clipped by 3 bases and J by 4 bases, with 18 bases between them. Germline CDR1 and CDR2: MGHRA and YSYEKL. This CDR3 has 17 residues. CDR3 protein: CASSQALGQGPTGELFF. In DNA, the CDR3 is TGCGCCAGCAGCCAGGCTTTGGGGCAGGGACCCACCGGGGAGCTGTTTTTT.

This clone was seen a single time. CDR3 protein: CATSSSGHYGYTF. The CDR3 DNA reads TGTGCCACCAGCTCGTCAGGGCACTATGGCTACACCTTC. This sequence joins TRBV15 and TRBJ1-2; perhaps TRBD1 as D (5 bases). The CDR3 runs 13 residues. V was trimmed by 5 bases and J by 3 bases, leaving 10 bases between them. Germline values: CDR1 LNHNV, CDR2 YYDKDF (reference sequence).